This record covers a single T cell receptor (beta chain). This clone's antigen is unknown. Nothing much larger sits one base from this clone, and base qualities are not available. The entry originates in a study of T cell responses to AZD1222 COVID-19 vaccine (dated by TCRdb to the early 2020s). For the study in its entirety: A total of approximately 240 trial participants underwent TCR sequencing, of whom roughly 210 had received two doses of AZD1222 and around 25 had received two doses of the MenACWY control vaccine. Trial participants were enrolled by age into 18-55, 56-69 and 70-plus year subgroups, with roughly 150, 30 and 60 TCR-sequenced participants respectively. Paper-wide results and their limitations: Participants were mostly white British and included more females than males, and it was suggested by the authors that clonal diversity may have been underestimated. Because no samples from the day 14 peak response were available, repertoires could be characterized only after the peak T cell response. Spike-specific TCR breadth and depth rose significantly after two AZD1222 doses compared with day 0 and with MenACWY recipients. The vaccine-associated CD4 TCRs covered the entire spike protein, and the dominant responses fell in regions 160-218 and 743-854. Conclusions about previously exposed vaccinees are limited, since just six or seven AZD1222 recipients were seropositive for SARS-CoV-2 at baseline. Reportedly, close to half of the unique spike-specific TCRs recognized epitopes lying outside the regions that are mutated in the B.1.351 and B.1.1.7 variants. The 56-69-year group was small, and its depth increase did not reach significance, likely because of low power.

Interpreted using the paper, the time point label stands for: about 28 days (+/-7) after the second vaccine dose. This specimen's treatment or condition label, interpreted: meningococcal conjugate vaccine given as trial control. Samples from vaccinated people were obtained from the UK trials COV001 and COV002, which included a single-blind randomized controlled phase 2/3 trial of AZD1222 (ChAdOx1 nCoV-19) in healthy adults. For TCRbeta chain sequencing, PBMC samples were collected from trial participants at day 0 and at day 28 after the second dose. The CDR3 regions of human TCRbeta chains were subjected to immunosequencing. The authors' analysis ran thus. Repertoire TCRs were matched against a reference library of SARS-CoV-2-specific TCRs generated with the MIRA antigen-specificity platform. Breadth meant the fraction of unique TCRs that were SARS-CoV-2-associated, whereas depth meant the fraction of total T cells that were SARS-CoV-2-associated. Using the MIRA data, every spike-specific TCR was mapped to the spike region that the TCR reacted to and assigned to either a CD4 or a CD8 class. Log10-transformed breadth and depth values were compared by one-way ANOVA with Sidak's multiple comparisons tests. Sourced from immuneACCESS, this table was stored by TCRdb with only in-frame sequences that have V and J called. A share of the clones is absent; for the studies checked, an unresolved V gene accounts for under half, and the remainder has no known explanation. V and J calls and clone size follow that table, whereas D and trimming were derived from the DNA. For this sample there are over 100,000 clones; roughly 85% appear just once. The ten largest clones take up more than 7.5% of the sample.

The germline V gene supplies CDR1 LGHNA and CDR2 YNFKEQ. Measured from the cysteine to the phenylalanine, the CDR3 is 17 residues long. Just the 51-base CDR3 DNA is kept, in frame starting at base 1. The junction carries 17 bases between V and J, which are trimmed by 2 bases and 0 bases respectively. The sample in question was peripheral blood, obtained 28 days after the second dose of the MenACWY control vaccine. Recombination joined TRBV4-2 with TRBJ2-7, with TRBD2 perhaps the D gene, on 7 matching bases. This TCR was sampled from an adult who received the MenACWY meningococcal vaccine as a control. The nucleotide sequence is TGTGCCAGCAGCCAACAAACCAGAGGGGGGGCCTCCTACGAGCAGTACTTC. It is translated as CASSQQTRGGASYEQYF.